These 28 T cell receptor beta chains originate from one sample sequenced in a study of Graves' ophthalmopathy and Graves' hyperthyroidism. RNA transcripts were the source from which TCR beta CDR3 regions were amplified. In the first round, RT-PCR was carried out with HTBI primers, and a multiplex PCR formed the second round. TCRdb re-called the multiplex PCR reads with MiXCR, one entry per CDR3 protein. There are approximately 17,000 distinct CDR3 sequences in the sample; 46% occur only once, and 25% lies in the top ten. What was sequenced was peripheral blood. The receptor source for this set is a woman in her thirties or forties with stable Graves' hyperthyroidism.

V is TRBV5-6 and J is TRBJ1-5; D call uncertain. The CDR3 runs to 14 residues. Germline V CDR1 and CDR2: SGHDT, YYEEEE. Trimming pared 4 bases from V and 6 bases from J, leaving 14 bases between. CDR3 coding DNA: TGTGCCAGCAGCCCAGGTTCGCCCTTTCAGCCCCAGCATTTT. This translates into CASSPGSPFQPQHF.

This chain uses TRBV19 with TRBJ1-1; a possible D gene is TRBD1 (5 bases). Trimming removed 4 bases from V and 4 bases from J, with 13 bases in between. The CDR3 covers 14 residues. Germline assignment: CDR1 LNHDA and CDR2 SQIVND (reference sequence). CDR3 DNA sequence: TGTGCCAGTAGTACGGGGTCGGGACGCACTGAAGCTTTCTTT. Amino acids: CASSTGSGRTEAFF.

This clonotype was detected a few times. This may come from a read error, since a much larger clone is one base off. The gene calls are TRBV7-3 and TRBJ2-1; 9 nucleotides line up with TRBD1. Germline values: CDR1 SGHTA, CDR2 FQGTGA. This CDR3 has 12 amino acids. The CDR3 DNA follows: TGTGCCAGCAGTTTCGGACAGGGGATGCAGTCCTTC. Translating it yields CASSFGQGMQSF.

By frequency in the sample, this clonotype is medium-sized (0.01 to 0.1%). The rearrangement uses TRBV2 and TRBJ2-1; a possible D gene is TRBD2 (6 bases). This CDR3 region has 13 residues. Trimming left V 7 bases short and J 1 base short, with 8 bases between. Germline V CDR1 and CDR2: SNHLY, FYNNEI. CDR3 protein: CASTGTSYNEQFF. CDR3 nucleotides: TGTGCCAGCACCGGGACTTCCTACAATGAGCAGTTCTTC.

This sequence joins TRBV7-2 and TRBJ1-2, with D hard to call. Trimming removed 0 bases from V and 0 bases from J, with 17 bases in between. The CDR3 covers 18 residues. The V gene's germline CDR1 is SGHTA and CDR2 FQGNSA. The DNA of the CDR3 is TGTGCCAGCAGCTTAGCTTGGTGGCCCGGAACCACTAACTATGGCTACACCTTC. As protein: CASSLAWWPGTTNYGYTF.

This clonotype is medium-sized in the sample. The chain joins TRBV7-2 to TRBJ1-5, with a weak D call TRBD1 (5 bases). The V gene lost 4 bases and the J gene lost 0 bases, with 13 bases spanning the gap. Germline-derived CDR1 and CDR2 are SGHTA and FQGNSA. This CDR3 has 16 amino acids. The CDR3 reads CASSSTQGYSNQPQHF. The CDR3, as DNA: TGTGCCAGCAGCTCAACCCAGGGATATAGCAATCAGCCCCAGCATTTT.

Judged by abundance, this clonotype is medium-sized. The J gene is TRBJ2-7, the V gene TRBV7-2; no definite D call. The CDR3 is made up of 14 amino acids. The ends were cut back, 1 base at V and 6 bases at J, with 13 bases in the middle. The germline V gene encodes CDR1 SGHTA and CDR2 FQGNSA. CDR3 loop: CASSLESGWGEQYF. The DNA for the CDR3 is TGTGCCAGCAGCTTAGAAAGTGGCTGGGGCGAGCAGTACTTC.

This clonotype showed up many times. V gene TRBV11-2 combines with J gene TRBJ2-1, with no clear D. V was shortened by 1 base and J by 5 bases, with 9 bases between the two germline ends. The germline V gene encodes CDR1 SGHAT and CDR2 FQNNGV. The CDR3 runs to 14 residues. This chain's CDR3 is CASSLALGHNEQFF. The CDR3 DNA sequence: TGTGCCAGCAGCTTAGCGCTGGGTCACAATGAGCAGTTCTTC. The variable domain in full, completed from reference TRBV11-2 and TRBJ2-1, reads EAGVAQSPRYKIIEKRQSVAFWCNPISGHATLYWYQQILGQGPKLLIQFQNNGVVDDSQLPKDRFSAERLKGVDSTLKIQPAKLEDSAVYLCASSLALGHNEQFFGPGTRLTVL.

This clonotype was seen only a few times. The chain carries TRBV2 and TRBJ1-5; possible D gene TRBD1, 5 bases. The CDR3 has 14 residues. Germline V CDR1 and CDR2: SNHLY, FYNNEI. V dropped 4 bases and J dropped 11 bases, with 18 bases sitting between them. In DNA, the CDR3 is TGTGCCAGCAGTGGGTCCGGGTCGGGGGAGACCCAGCATTTT. Translation gives CASSGSGSGETQHF.

The V call is TRBV5-5, the J call TRBJ2-7, with 12 bases identical to TRBD2. J was trimmed by 4 bases and V by 3 bases; bases with no gene match: 5. The length of the CDR3 is 15 residues. Germline assignment: CDR1 SGHKS and CDR2 YYEKEE (reference sequence). The DNA of the CDR3 is TGTGCCAGCAGCTCTAGCGGGGGGGCCATTTACGAGCAGTACTTC. As protein: CASSSSGGAIYEQYF.

This clonotype was counted many times. The chain is built from TRBV12-3 or TRBV12-4 and TRBJ2-5; D unresolved. Trimming left V 6 bases short and J 0 bases short, with 14 bases between. This CDR3 region has 15 residues. The CDR3 is CASSIIEGYQETQYF. The CDR3 bases are TGTGCCAGCAGCATTATTGAAGGGTACCAAGAGACCCAGTACTTC.

In this sample, this clonotype turned up many times. An end of the junction differs from the germline gene, which may be a read error. The chain joins TRBV12-3 or TRBV12-4 to TRBJ2-7; no clear D gene. CDR3 length: 11 amino acids. The CDR3 nucleotides are TGTGCCAGCAGTTTGACTCTTGAGCGGTACTTC. Amino acids: CASSLTLERYF.

In regard to this clonotype: Because the CDR3 is missing its conserved closing phenylalanine or tryptophan, this is likely a read error. The CDR3 nucleotides are TGCGCCAGCAGTATACTTGGGCCCCGATTCCATGGCTACACCTCC. Amino acid sequence: CASSILGPRFHGYTS. This chain uses TRBV10-2 with TRBJ1-2; D is undetermined. The CDR3 extends over 15 amino acids. From germline, CDR1 is WSHSY and CDR2 SAAADI. Trimming left V 5 bases short and J 6 bases short, with 19 bases between.

This clonotype was seen repeatedly, ten times or more. One junction end disagrees with the germline gene, perhaps due to a read error. The genes are TRBV19 and TRBJ2-5, with D possibly matching TRBD2 (6 bases). The CDR3 is 14 residues long. CDR1 and CDR2 (germline): LNHDA, SQIVND (reference sequence). The CDR3 coding sequence is TGTGCCAGTAGTATAGATCTCACCCGGGACTCCTTGGACTTC. This sequence encodes CASSIDLTRDSLDF. Based on the CDR3 plus reference TRBV19 and TRBJ2-5, the full variable domain is DGGITQSPKYLFRKEGQNVTLSCEQNLNHDAMYWYRQDPGQGLRLIYYSQIVNDFQKGDIAEGYSVSREKKESFPLTVTSAQKNPTAFYLCASSIDLTRDSLDFGPGTRLLVL.

The V call is TRBV10-3, the J call TRBJ2-1; 10 nucleotides line up with TRBD1. The CDR3 has 17 residues. After removal of 6 bases from V and 9 bases from J, the junction contained 17 bases not matched to a gene. Germline CDR1 ENHRY, CDR2 SYGVKD. The CDR3, as DNA: TGTGCCATCAGGAATAGAGGGACAGGGGAACCCTACGGTGAGCAGTTCTTC. Amino acid sequence: CAIRNRGTGEPYGEQFF.

This clonotype showed up many times. The chain joins TRBV10-1 to TRBJ1-4; TRBD1 aligns across 7 bases. The CDR3 covers 17 residues. The V gene end was trimmed by 5 bases and the J gene end by 5 bases; junction bases not matched to a gene: 14. CDR1 is WNHNN, CDR2 SYGVQD, per germline (reference sequence). CDR3 protein: CASSLETDREGNEKLFF. The CDR3 region has the DNA TGCGCCAGCAGTCTAGAAACAGACAGGGAGGGAAATGAAAAACTGTTTTTT.

This clonotype is medium-sized. V is TRBV2 and J is TRBJ2-5; TRBD2 aligns across 11 bases. Germline V gene data show CDR1 as SNHLY and CDR2 as FYNNEI. V lost 3 bases, J lost 3 bases, and 3 bases stayed unmatched. The CDR3 is 15 residues long. CDR3 nucleotide sequence: TGTGCCAGCAGTGACCTAGCGGGGGGTAAAGAGACCCAGTACTTC. Protein: CASSDLAGGKETQYF.

J is TRBJ2-1 and V is TRBV2; D perhaps matches TRBD2 (6 bases). The CDR3 is 15 amino acids. V was cut by 3 bases and J by 6 bases, with 15 bases left in between. Germline V gives CDR1 SNHLY, CDR2 FYNNEI. The chain's CDR3 is CASSDFGRRSNEQFF. The CDR3 nucleotides read TGTGCCAGCAGTGATTTCGGGAGAAGGTCCAATGAGCAGTTCTTC.

The CDR3 coding sequence is TGTGCCAGCAGCTTGGCCATGGGTACAGCGGGAAACTCCTACAATGAGCAGTTCTTC. Amino acids: CASSLAMGTAGNSYNEQFF. V and J are TRBV5-5 and TRBJ2-1; 7 bases line up with TRBD2. The germline V gene has CDR1 SGHKS and CDR2 YYEKEE (reference sequence). Losses at the gene ends were 0 bases for V and 0 bases for J; bases not matched to a gene: 12. The CDR3 has 19 residues.

The chain couples TRBV7-3 to TRBJ2-3, with D tentatively TRBD2 (6 bases). The germline V gene encodes CDR1 SGHTA and CDR2 FQGTGA. This CDR3 has 15 amino acids. Trimming removed 5 bases from V and 4 bases from J, with 16 bases in between. The CDR3 loop is CASSPMAGRSDTQYF. In nucleotides, the CDR3 is TGTGCCAGCAGCCCCATGGCGGGAAGGTCAGATACGCAGTATTTT. The complete variable domain, with remaining parts taken from reference TRBV7-3 and TRBJ2-3, reads GAGVSQTPSNKVTEKGKYVELRCDPISGHTALYWYRQSLGQGPEFLIYFQGTGAADDSGLPNDRFFAVRPEGSVSTLKIQRTERGDSAVYLCASSPMAGRSDTQYFGPGTRLTVL.

This chain links TRBV7-3 with TRBJ2-3, with 9 bases fitting TRBD2. Germline V CDR1 and CDR2: SGHTA, FQGTGA. There are 17 residues in the CDR3. Unmatched junction bases numbered 8, after V lost 2 bases and J lost 2 bases. This chain's CDR3 is CASSLSSAGGLTDTQYF. The CDR3 DNA sequence: TGTGCCAGCAGCTTATCCTCGGCGGGAGGGCTCACAGATACGCAGTATTTT.

This clonotype was found many times. The V call is TRBV11-2, the J call TRBJ1-2; no definite D call. V was shortened by 1 base and J by 4 bases, with 4 bases between the two germline ends. There are 12 residues in the CDR3. CDR1 and CDR2 (germline): SGHAT, FQNNGV. CDR3 coding DNA: TGTGCCAGCAGCTTAGCGGGCTATGGCTACACCTTC. Translation gives CASSLAGYGYTF.

In this sample, this clonotype turned up a few times. The chain couples TRBV7-2 to TRBJ1-2; D gene ambiguous. The germline V and J ends were trimmed by 1 base and 8 bases, with 5 bases remaining between them. The CDR3 spans 11 residues. CDR1 and CDR2 (germline): SGHTA, FQGNSA. The CDR3 here is CASSLEFGYTF. CDR3 DNA: TGTGCCAGCAGCTTAGAGTTCGGCTACACCTTC.

This clonotype was recorded at least ten times. This chain joins TRBV20-1 and TRBJ2-5; 8 nucleotides match TRBD2. Germline V gene sequence: CDR1 DFQATT, CDR2 SNEGSKA (reference sequence). The trim removed 3 bases at V and 4 bases at J, leaving 7 bases unmatched. The CDR3 consists of 14 residues. As DNA, the CDR3 is TGCAGTGCTAGTACGGGACTAGAGGTAGAGACCCAGTACTTC. This sequence encodes CSASTGLEVETQYF.

The CDR3 DNA reads as TGTGCCAGCAGCCAGATCGGATCTGGAAACACCATATATTTT. Protein sequence: CASSQIGSGNTIYF. The rearrangement joins TRBV4-2 to TRBJ1-3; no reliable D call. The CDR3 spans 14 residues. V was trimmed by 3 bases and J by 1 base, leaving 7 bases between them. The V gene's germline CDR1 is LGHNA and CDR2 YNFKEQ.

This clonotype was counted at least ten times. The CDR3 loop reads CASSKTGDTGELFF. The CDR3 region has the DNA TGCGCCAGCAGCAAGACAGGGGACACCGGGGAGCTGTTTTTT. The chain is built from TRBV5-1 and TRBJ2-2; 8 positions match TRBD1. The CDR3 runs to 14 residues. CDR1 is SGHRS and CDR2 is YFSETQ in the germline V gene. The V gene end was trimmed by 4 bases and the J gene end by 3 bases; junction bases not matched to a gene: 2.

The chain carries TRBV6-2 or TRBV6-3 and TRBJ2-7, with 14 bases identical to TRBD2. Germline CDR1 reads MNHEY; CDR2 reads SVGEGT. The length of the CDR3 is 17 residues. J gave up 4 bases and V 7 bases, and 12 bases lay outside the gene matches. The chain's CDR3 is CASKRTSGRYIGYEQYF. The CDR3 DNA reads TGTGCCAGCAAAAGGACTAGCGGGAGGTATATCGGTTACGAGCAGTACTTC.

This clonotype has a count of ten or more. The chain couples TRBV5-5 to TRBJ2-1, with TRBD1 identical over 7 bases. The V and J ends lost 7 bases and 4 bases, in that order; junction bases with no gene match: 8. The CDR3 totals 14 residues. Germline V gene lookup returns CDR1 SGHKS and CDR2 YYEKEE (reference sequence). CDR3 residues: CASHAGTVYNEQFF. The CDR3 region has the DNA TGTGCCAGCCACGCCGGGACAGTATACAATGAGCAGTTCTTC.